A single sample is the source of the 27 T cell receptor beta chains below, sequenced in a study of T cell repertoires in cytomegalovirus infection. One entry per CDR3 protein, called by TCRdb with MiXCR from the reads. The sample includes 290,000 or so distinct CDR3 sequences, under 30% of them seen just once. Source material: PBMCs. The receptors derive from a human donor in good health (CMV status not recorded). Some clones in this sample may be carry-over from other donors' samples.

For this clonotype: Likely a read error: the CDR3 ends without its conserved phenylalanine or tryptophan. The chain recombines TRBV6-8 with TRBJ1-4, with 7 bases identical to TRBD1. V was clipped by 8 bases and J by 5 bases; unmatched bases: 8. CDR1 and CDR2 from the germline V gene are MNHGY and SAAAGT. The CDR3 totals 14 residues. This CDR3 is CASENRGGNEKLFV. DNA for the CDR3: TGTGCCAGCGAAAACAGGGGCGGGAATGAAAAACTGTTTGTT.

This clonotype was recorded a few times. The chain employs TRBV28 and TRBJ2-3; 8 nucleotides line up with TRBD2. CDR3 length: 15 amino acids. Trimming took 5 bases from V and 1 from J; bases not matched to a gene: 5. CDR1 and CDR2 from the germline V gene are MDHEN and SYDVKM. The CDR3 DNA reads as TGTGCCAGCAGTGACGCAGCGGGAGGCACAGATACGCAGTATTTT. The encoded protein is CASSDAAGGTDTQYF.

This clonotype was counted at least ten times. CDR3 in amino acids: CASSSNREGEAFF. For the CDR3, the DNA is TGTGCCAGCAGCTCCAACCGTGAAGGTGAAGCTTTCTTT. V usage is TRBV7-2 and J usage is TRBJ1-1; D not resolved. Germline lookup yields CDR1 SGHTA and CDR2 FQGNSA. V was cut by 4 bases and J by 7 bases, with 13 bases left in between. CDR3 length: 13 residues.

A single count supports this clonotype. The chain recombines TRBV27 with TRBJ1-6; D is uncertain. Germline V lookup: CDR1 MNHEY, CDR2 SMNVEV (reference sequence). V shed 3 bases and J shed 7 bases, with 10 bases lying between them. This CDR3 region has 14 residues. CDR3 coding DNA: TGTGCCAGCAGTTTGAATGGGATGAATTCACCCCTCCACTTT. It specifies CASSLNGMNSPLHF.

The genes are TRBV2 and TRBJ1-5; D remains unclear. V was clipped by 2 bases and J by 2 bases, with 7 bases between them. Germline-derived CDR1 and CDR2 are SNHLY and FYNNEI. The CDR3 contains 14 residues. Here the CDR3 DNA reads TGTGCCAGCAGTGAACAGCCAGGCAATCAGCCCCAGCATTTT. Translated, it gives CASSEQPGNQPQHF.

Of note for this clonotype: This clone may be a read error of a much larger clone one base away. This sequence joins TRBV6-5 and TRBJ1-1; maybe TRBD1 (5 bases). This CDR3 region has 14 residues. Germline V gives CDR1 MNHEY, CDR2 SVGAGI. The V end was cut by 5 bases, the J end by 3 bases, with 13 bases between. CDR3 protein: CASSHGGYDTEAFF. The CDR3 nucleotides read TGTGCCAGCAGTCATGGGGGGTATGACACTGAAGCTTTCTTT.

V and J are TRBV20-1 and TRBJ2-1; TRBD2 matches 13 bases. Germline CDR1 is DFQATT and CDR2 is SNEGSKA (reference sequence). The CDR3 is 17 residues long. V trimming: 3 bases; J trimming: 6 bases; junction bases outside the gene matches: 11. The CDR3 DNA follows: TGCAGTGCTAGGGGGCAGGAGACTAGCGGGAGGATCAATGAGCAGTTCTTC. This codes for CSARGQETSGRINEQFF.

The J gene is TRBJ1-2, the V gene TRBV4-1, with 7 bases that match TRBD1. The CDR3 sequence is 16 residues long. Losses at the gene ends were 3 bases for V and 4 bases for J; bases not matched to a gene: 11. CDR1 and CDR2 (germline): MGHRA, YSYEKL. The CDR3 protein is CASSQTKQGLFYGYTF. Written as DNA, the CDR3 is TGCGCCAGCAGCCAGACAAAACAGGGGCTCTTCTATGGCTACACCTTC.

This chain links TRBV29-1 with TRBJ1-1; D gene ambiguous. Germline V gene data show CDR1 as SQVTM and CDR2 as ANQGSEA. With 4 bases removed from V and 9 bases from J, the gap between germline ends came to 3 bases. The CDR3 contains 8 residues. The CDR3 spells CSVGQAFF. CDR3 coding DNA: TGCAGCGTTGGTCAAGCTTTCTTT. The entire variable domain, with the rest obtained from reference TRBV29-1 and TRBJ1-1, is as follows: SAVISQKPSRDICQRGTSLTIQCQVDSQVTMMFWYRQQPGQSLTLIATANQGSEATYESGFVIDKFPISRPNLTFSTLTVSNMSPEDSSIYLCSVGQAFFGQGTRLTVV.

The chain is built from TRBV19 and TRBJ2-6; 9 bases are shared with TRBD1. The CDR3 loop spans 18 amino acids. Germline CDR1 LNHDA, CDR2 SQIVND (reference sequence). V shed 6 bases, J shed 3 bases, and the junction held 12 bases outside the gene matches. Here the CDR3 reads CASRTRDRAFGGANVLTF. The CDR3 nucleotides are TGTGCCAGTAGGACACGGGACAGGGCATTCGGTGGGGCCAACGTCCTGACTTTC.

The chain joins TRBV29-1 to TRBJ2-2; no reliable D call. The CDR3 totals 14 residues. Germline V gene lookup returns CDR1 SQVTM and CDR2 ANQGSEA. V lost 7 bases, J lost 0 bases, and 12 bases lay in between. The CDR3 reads CSAPRGTNTGELFF. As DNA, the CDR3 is TGCAGCGCCCCAAGAGGCACGAACACCGGGGAGCTGTTTTTT.

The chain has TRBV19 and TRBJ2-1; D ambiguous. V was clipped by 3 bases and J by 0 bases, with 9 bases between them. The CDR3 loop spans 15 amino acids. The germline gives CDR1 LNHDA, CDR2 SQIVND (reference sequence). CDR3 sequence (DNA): TGTGCCAGTAGTATCCCAGCGAGCTCCTACAATGAGCAGTTCTTC. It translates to CASSIPASSYNEQFF.

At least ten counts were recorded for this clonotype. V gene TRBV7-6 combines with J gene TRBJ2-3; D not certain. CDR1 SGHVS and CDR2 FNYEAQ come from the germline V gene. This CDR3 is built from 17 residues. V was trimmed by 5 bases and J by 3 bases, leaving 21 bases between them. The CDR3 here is CASSPGRSAFTTDTQYF. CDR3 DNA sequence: TGTGCCAGCAGCCCCGGCCGAAGTGCCTTCACAACAGATACGCAGTATTTT.

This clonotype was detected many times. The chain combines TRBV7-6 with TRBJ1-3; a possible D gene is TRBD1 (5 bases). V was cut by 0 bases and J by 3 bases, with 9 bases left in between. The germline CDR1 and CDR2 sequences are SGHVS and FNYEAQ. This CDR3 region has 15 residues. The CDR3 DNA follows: TGTGCCAGCAGCTTAGCTCAGGGATTTGGAAACACCATATATTTT. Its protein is CASSLAQGFGNTIYF.

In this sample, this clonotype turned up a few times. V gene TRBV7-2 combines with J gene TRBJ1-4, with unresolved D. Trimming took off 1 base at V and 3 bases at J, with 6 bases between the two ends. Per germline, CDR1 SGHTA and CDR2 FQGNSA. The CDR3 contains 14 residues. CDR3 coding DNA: TGTGCCAGCAGCTTAGGGCCGGCTAATGAAAAACTGTTTTTT. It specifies CASSLGPANEKLFF.

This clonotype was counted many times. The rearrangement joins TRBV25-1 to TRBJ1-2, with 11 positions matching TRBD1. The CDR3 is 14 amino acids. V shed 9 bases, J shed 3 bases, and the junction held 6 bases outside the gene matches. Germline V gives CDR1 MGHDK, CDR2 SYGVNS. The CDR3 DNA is TGTGCCAGTTCCCGGGACAGGGGGGACTATGGCTACACCTTC. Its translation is CASSRDRGDYGYTF.

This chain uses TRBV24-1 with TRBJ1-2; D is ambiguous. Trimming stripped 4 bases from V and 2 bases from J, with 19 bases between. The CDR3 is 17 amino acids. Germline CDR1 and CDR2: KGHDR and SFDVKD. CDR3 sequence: CATSESGYRKGNYGYTF. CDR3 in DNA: TGTGCCACCAGTGAGTCGGGTTATCGTAAAGGAAACTATGGCTACACCTTC.

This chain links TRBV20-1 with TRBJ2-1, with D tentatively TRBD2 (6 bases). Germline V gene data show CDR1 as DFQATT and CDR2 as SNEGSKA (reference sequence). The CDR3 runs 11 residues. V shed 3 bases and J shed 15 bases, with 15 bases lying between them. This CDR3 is CSARGLGEAFF. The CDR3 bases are TGCAGTGCTAGGGGTCTGGGGGAGGCGTTCTTC.

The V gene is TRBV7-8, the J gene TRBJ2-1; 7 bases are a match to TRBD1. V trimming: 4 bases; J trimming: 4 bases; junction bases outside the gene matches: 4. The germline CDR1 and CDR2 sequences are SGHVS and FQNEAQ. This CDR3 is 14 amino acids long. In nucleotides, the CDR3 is TGTGCCAGCAGCTCGTACAGGGGTTACAATGAGCAGTTCTTC. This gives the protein CASSSYRGYNEQFF.

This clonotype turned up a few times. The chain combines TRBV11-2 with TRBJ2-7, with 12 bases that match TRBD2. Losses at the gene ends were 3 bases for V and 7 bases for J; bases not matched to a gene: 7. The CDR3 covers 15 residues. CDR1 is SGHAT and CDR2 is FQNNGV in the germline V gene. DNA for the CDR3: TGTGCCAGCAGCTTCCGACTAGCGGGAGCGGAGGAGCAGTACTTC. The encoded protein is CASSFRLAGAEEQYF.

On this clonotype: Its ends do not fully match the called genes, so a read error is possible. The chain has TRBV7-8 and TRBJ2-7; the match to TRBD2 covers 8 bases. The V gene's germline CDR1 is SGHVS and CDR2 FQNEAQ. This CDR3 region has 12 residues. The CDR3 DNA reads TGTGCCGGCAGCTTAGCGGGAAACGAGCAGTACTTC. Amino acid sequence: CAGSLAGNEQYF.

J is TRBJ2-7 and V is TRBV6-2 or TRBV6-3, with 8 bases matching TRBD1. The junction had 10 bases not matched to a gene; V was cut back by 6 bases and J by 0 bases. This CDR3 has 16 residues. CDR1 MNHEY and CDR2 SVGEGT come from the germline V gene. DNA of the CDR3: TGTGCCAGCAGCCTCCGCCGGGACAGGCCCTCCTACGAGCAGTACTTC. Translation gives CASSLRRDRPSYEQYF.

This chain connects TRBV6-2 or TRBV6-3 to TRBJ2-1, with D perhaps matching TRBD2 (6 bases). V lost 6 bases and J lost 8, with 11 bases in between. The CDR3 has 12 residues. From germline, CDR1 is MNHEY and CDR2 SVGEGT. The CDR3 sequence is CASSPASDEQFF. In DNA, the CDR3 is TGTGCCAGCAGCCCCGCTAGCGATGAGCAGTTCTTC.

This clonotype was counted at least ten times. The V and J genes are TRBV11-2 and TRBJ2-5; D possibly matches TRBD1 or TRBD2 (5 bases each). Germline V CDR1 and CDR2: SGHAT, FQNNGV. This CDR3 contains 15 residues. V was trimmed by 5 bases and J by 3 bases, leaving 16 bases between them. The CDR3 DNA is TGTGCCAGCAGCGACCGAGTCATGGGGGAAGAGACCCAGTACTTC. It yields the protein CASSDRVMGEETQYF.

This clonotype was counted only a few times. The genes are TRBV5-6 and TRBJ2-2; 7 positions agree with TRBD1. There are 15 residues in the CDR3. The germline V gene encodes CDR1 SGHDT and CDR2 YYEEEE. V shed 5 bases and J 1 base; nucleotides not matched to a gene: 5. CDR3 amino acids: CASRPGTVNTGELFF. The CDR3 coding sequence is TGTGCCAGCAGACCCGGGACAGTGAACACCGGGGAGCTGTTTTTT.

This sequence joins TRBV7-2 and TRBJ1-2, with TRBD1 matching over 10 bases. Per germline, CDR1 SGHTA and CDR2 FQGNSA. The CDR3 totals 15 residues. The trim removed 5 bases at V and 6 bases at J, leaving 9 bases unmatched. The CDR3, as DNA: TGTGCCAGCAGCCTAATGGGGACAGGGGTTGATGGCTACACCTTC. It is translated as CASSLMGTGVDGYTF.

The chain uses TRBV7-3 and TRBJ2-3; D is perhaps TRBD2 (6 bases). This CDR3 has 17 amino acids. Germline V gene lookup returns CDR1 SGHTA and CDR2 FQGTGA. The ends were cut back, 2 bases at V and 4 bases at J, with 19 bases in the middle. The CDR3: CASSLYGRDSSADTQYF. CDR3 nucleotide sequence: TGTGCCAGCAGCTTATATGGACGGGACTCCTCGGCAGATACGCAGTATTTT.